Listed below are T cell receptor beta chains from one sample, sequenced in a study of blood T cell repertoires in COVID-19. Using immunoSEQ multiplex PCR, the repertoire was profiled, and TCRdb retains in-frame clones only, with some absent. The sample consists of roughly 120,000 clones, roughly 88% of them appearing once. Sequencing input: peripheral blood. The receptors shown here come from a woman between 65 and 79 years old with acute or convalescent COVID-19. Each CDR3 is given with its conserved first and last residue. A D gene is named only where the DNA matches it firmly. Some rows have no size entry. The others give once, few or many, or a class for an expanded clone.

j_call v_call d_call clone_size cdr3_aa cdr3_nt
TRBJ1-2 TRBV7-2 TRBD1 NA CASSLSTPGTGVGYGYTF TGTGCCAGCAGCCTTTCCACCCCCGGGACAGGGGTGGGCTATGGCTACACCTTC
TRBJ2-2 TRBV5-6 TRBD1 NA CASSSSGGLTGELFF TGTGCCAGCAGCTCGTCAGGGGGCTTGACCGGGGAGCTGTTTTTT
TRBJ2-7 TRBV21-1 NA once CASSKENRSSYEQYF TGTGCCAGCAGCAAAGAGAACAGGAGTTCCTACGAGCAGTACTTC
TRBJ2-7 TRBV6-5 NA NA CASKGGPYEQYF TGTGCCAGCAAGGGGGGGCCCTACGAGCAGTACTTC
TRBJ2-1 TRBV24-1 NA NA CATSDPGLNEQFF TGTGCCACCAGTGACCCCGGACTCAATGAGCAGTTCTTC
TRBJ2-5 TRBV24-1 TRBD2 few CATSDLGLADQETQYF TGTGCCACCAGTGATTTAGGACTAGCGGACCAAGAGACCCAGTACTTC
TRBJ1-1 TRBV30 TRBD1 few CAWSVRTGVNAEAFF TGTGCCTGGAGTGTACGGACAGGGGTGAACGCTGAAGCTTTCTTT
TRBJ2-1 TRBV13 TRBD1 NA CASSPGTGDYNEQFF TGTGCCAGCAGCCCCGGGACAGGGGACTACAATGAGCAGTTCTTC
TRBJ2-2 TRBV5-8 TRBD2 once CASSTGTSGGYTGELFF TGTGCCAGCAGCACAGGGACTAGCGGGGGATACACCGGGGAGCTGTTTTTT
TRBJ1-6 TRBV7-2 NA NA CASSLLLQVAPYSPLHF TGTGCCAGCAGCTTACTGTTGCAGGTCGCGCCCTATTCACCCCTCCACTTT
TRBJ2-7 TRBV3-1/TRBV3-2 NA NA CASSQAEAEQYF TGTGCCAGCAGCCAAGCCGAAGCCGAGCAGTACTTC
TRBJ2-1 TRBV4-2 TRBD2 few CASSHTGTSGSYNEQFF TGTGCCAGCAGCCATACCGGGACTAGCGGATCCTACAATGAGCAGTTCTTC
TRBJ1-4 TRBV28 TRBD1 NA CASSPGTENEKLFF TGTGCCAGCAGCCCCGGGACAGAGAATGAAAAACTGTTTTTT
TRBJ2-5 TRBV19 NA NA CASSISPRGIAGETQYF TGTGCCAGTAGTATATCCCCTCGAGGCATTGCGGGAGAGACCCAGTACTTC
TRBJ2-5 TRBV18 TRBD2 NA CASSPSGLAEETQYF TGTGCCAGCTCACCCTCGGGGCTAGCGGAAGAGACCCAGTACTTC
TRBJ1-6 TRBV7-2 NA NA CASSLDTGRDSPLHF TGTGCCAGCAGCTTAGATACAGGGAGGGATTCACCCCTCCACTTT
TRBJ2-7 TRBV9 TRBD2 NA CASSVGGSGPYEQYF TGTGCCAGCAGCGTCGGGGGGAGCGGGCCCTACGAGCAGTACTTC
TRBJ2-3 TRBV7-2 NA NA CASSLGAGGGTDTQYF TGTGCCAGCAGCTTAGGAGCAGGGGGAGGTACAGATACGCAGTATTTT
TRBJ1-2 TRBV10-3 TRBD1 few CAIRIDREVSGYTF TGTGCCATCAGAATTGACAGGGAAGTAAGTGGCTACACCTTC
TRBJ1-1 TRBV2 NA NA CASSENSEAFF TGTGCCAGCAGTGAAAACAGTGAAGCTTTCTTT
TRBJ1-2 TRBV7-2 NA NA CASSLAPGYGYTF TGTGCCAGCAGCTTAGCCCCCGGGTATGGCTACACCTTC
TRBJ2-1 TRBV7-8 TRBD2 NA CASSPGLAGKDEQFF TGTGCCAGCAGCCCCGGGCTAGCGGGGAAGGATGAGCAGTTCTTC
TRBJ1-2 TRBV5-1 TRBD1 NA CASSSGTGSTYGYTF TGCGCCAGCAGCTCCGGGACAGGGTCAACCTATGGCTACACCTTC
TRBJ2-1 TRBV30 TRBD2 NA CAWSPQGIAGLEQFF TGTGCCTGGAGTCCCCAGGGAATAGCGGGATTGGAGCAGTTCTTC
TRBJ2-2 TRBV29-1 TRBD1 NA CSVVTGVGELFF TGCAGCGTTGTAACAGGGGTCGGGGAGCTGTTTTTT
TRBJ2-1 TRBV7-9 TRBD1 NA CASSLTWDSNNEQFF TGTGCCAGCAGCCTCACCTGGGACAGTAACAATGAGCAGTTCTTC
TRBJ2-1 TRBV29-1 TRBD2 once CSVRRGASGRAAYNEQFF TGCAGCGTCAGACGGGGGGCTAGCGGGAGGGCGGCCTACAATGAGCAGTTCTTC
TRBJ2-1 TRBV6-5 NA NA CASESRAYNEQFF TGTGCCAGCGAAAGCAGGGCCTACAATGAGCAGTTCTTC
TRBJ1-2 TRBV29-1 TRBD1 NA CSLGSGQGIGGYTF TGCAGCCTTGGGAGCGGACAGGGGATAGGTGGCTACACCTTC
TRBJ2-2 TRBV7-9 TRBD1 NA CASTPRGQPDGTGELFF TGTGCCAGCACCCCCAGGGGGCAACCCGACGGGACCGGGGAGCTGTTTTTT
TRBJ1-5 TRBV5-5 TRBD1 once CASSWTGTQPQHF TGTGCCAGCAGCTGGACAGGGACGCAGCCCCAGCATTTT
TRBJ2-2 TRBV7-2 TRBD1 NA CASSSFDRGPNTGELFF TGTGCCAGCAGCTCATTCGACAGGGGCCCGAACACCGGGGAGCTGTTTTTT
TRBJ2-7 TRBV30 TRBD2 NA CAWRRDTGGEQYF TGTGCCTGGAGGCGGGACACGGGGGGGGAGCAGTACTTC
TRBJ1-4 TRBV12-3/TRBV12-4 NA NA CASRRGSDEKLFF TGTGCCAGCAGGAGGGGGTCGGATGAAAAACTGTTTTTT
TRBJ2-1 TRBV24-1 NA NA CATSDPPGLGTNNEQFF TGTGCCACCAGTGATCCCCCCGGACTTGGCACTAACAATGAGCAGTTCTTC
TRBJ2-3 TRBV15 TRBD2 few CATSRAGGGWTDTQYF TGTGCCACCAGCAGAGCTGGCGGGGGGTGGACAGATACGCAGTATTTT
TRBJ1-5 TRBV14 NA NA CASSQPNQPQHF TGTGCCAGCAGCCAACCTAATCAGCCCCAGCATTTT
TRBJ2-3 TRBV19 TRBD2 NA CASSLAGGYMSTDTQYF TGTGCCAGTAGTTTGGCGGGAGGTTACATGAGCACAGATACGCAGTATTTT
TRBJ1-1 TRBV6-2/TRBV6-3 NA NA CASSTYRGGIRDTEAFF TGTGCCAGCAGCACATATAGGGGGGGCATTCGGGACACTGAAGCTTTCTTT
TRBJ2-2 TRBV4-2 NA NA CASSSGQGRLAGKAGELFF TGTGCCAGCAGCTCGGGACAGGGGAGGCTAGCGGGAAAGGCCGGGGAGCTGTTTTTT
TRBJ1-2 TRBV5-1 NA NA CASSISGQLDGYTF TGCGCCAGCAGCATCTCCGGACAGCTTGATGGCTACACCTTC
TRBJ2-7 TRBV19 TRBD1 NA CASSIVAGGGYEQYF TGTGCCAGTAGTATAGTTGCAGGGGGCGGTTACGAGCAGTACTTC
TRBJ1-1 TRBV2 NA NA CASNPNRNTPEAFF TGTGCCAGCAATCCTAACAGGAATACCCCTGAAGCTTTCTTT
TRBJ2-1 TRBV9 TRBD2 NA CASSPLAGGSDEQFF TGTGCCAGCAGCCCCCTAGCGGGGGGCAGCGATGAGCAGTTCTTC
TRBJ2-5 TRBV12-5 NA NA CASGLVRGTQYF TGTGCTAGTGGTTTGGTACGAGGGACCCAGTACTTC
TRBJ1-5 TRBV7-8 TRBD1 few CASSLGTADQPQHF TGTGCCAGCAGCTTGGGGACAGCCGATCAGCCCCAGCATTTT
TRBJ1-6 TRBV14 NA NA CASSQAGGGSNSPLHF TGTGCCAGCAGCCAAGCGGGAGGGGGGAGCAATTCACCCCTCCACTTT
TRBJ1-2 TRBV4-1 TRBD1 NA CASSQDVTGGRYGYTF TGCGCCAGCAGCCAAGATGTAACAGGGGGAAGGTATGGCTACACCTTC
TRBJ2-1 TRBV6-5 NA NA CASSYSTSNNEQFF TGTGCCAGCAGTTACTCGACTAGTAACAATGAGCAGTTCTTC
TRBJ1-6 TRBV4-1 TRBD1 NA CASSQESGQGGGVYNSPLHF TGCGCCAGCAGCCAAGAGTCAGGACAGGGGGGAGGTGTGTATAATTCACCCCTCCACTTT
TRBJ1-3 TRBV2 NA NA CASSDPSTGNTIYF TGTGCCAGCAGTGATCCGAGTACTGGAAACACCATATATTTT
TRBJ2-2 TRBV6-5 TRBD1 NA CASNRQGPTGELFF TGTGCCAGCAACCGACAGGGGCCCACCGGGGAGCTGTTTTTT
TRBJ1-1 TRBV6-5 TRBD1 NA CASSYSSGTGRYEAFF TGTGCCAGCAGTTACTCCTCCGGGACAGGGAGGTATGAAGCTTTCTTT
TRBJ2-1 TRBV2 TRBD2 once CASSATRGGVNEQFF TGTGCCAGCAGCGCTACTCGCGGGGGGGTCAATGAGCAGTTCTTC
TRBJ1-1 TRBV5-1 NA NA CASSSGVNTEAFF TGCGCCAGCAGCTCGGGGGTAAACACTGAAGCTTTCTTT
TRBJ2-2 TRBV7-3 TRBD2 NA CASSKFRREGHMTGELFF TGTGCCAGCAGCAAATTCCGGCGGGAGGGCCATATGACCGGGGAGCTGTTTTTT
TRBJ2-7 TRBV5-1 TRBD1 NA CASSLRTGMGGEQYF TGCGCCAGCAGCCTCCGGACAGGAATGGGTGGCGAGCAGTACTTC
TRBJ1-1 TRBV19 NA NA CASRSGVAWTEAFF TGTGCCAGTAGATCGGGGGTTGCATGGACTGAAGCTTTCTTT
TRBJ1-1 TRBV12-3/TRBV12-4 NA NA CASSPYRSTEAFF TGTGCCAGCAGCCCCTACAGGAGCACTGAAGCTTTCTTT